Detailed here is one TCR beta chain. Its antigen remains undetermined. No base quality information exists; no much larger clone differs at one position. The entry originates in a study of identical twins (dated by TCRdb to about 2016). Regarding the complete study: To test whether fetal clonotypes persist, this study deep-sequenced TCR alpha and beta repertoires from monozygotic twins, from unrelated adults of various ages, and from cord blood. To rule out contamination, replicate twin experiments were performed at different times with different library preparation protocols.

Every donor was a healthy Caucasian. The twin cohort comprised three pairs of female monozygotic twins, all aged about 18 to 30 years. Positive isolation kits from Invitrogen were used to isolate the CD4+ and CD8+ T cell populations. Summary of the overall study and its limitations: Fewer insertions were carried by abundant cord blood beta clonotypes, a similar but weaker trend appeared in young adult naive repertoires, and no such trend appeared in memory repertoires. Conclusions relied on cross-sectional statistical analysis, since the same donors could not be followed over many years. In monozygotic twins, out-of-frame TCR alpha sharing was systematically underestimated by recombination models, although the models agreed with sharing between unrelated individuals. Excess twin sharing in beta out-of-frame sequences was weaker because fewer shared sequences lowered the signal-to-noise ratio. Compared with coincidental sharing between unrelated individuals, out-of-frame TCR alpha sequences shared between twins had an excess of sequences with low generation probability. Zero-insertion analyses could be partly confounded by invariant T cells such as MAIT and iNKT, although diverse VJ usage argued against such confounding for most clonotypes.

Relative to germline, V is missing 1 base and J is missing 2 bases, with 3 bases of the junction outside any gene match. According to the germline V gene (reference sequence), CDR1 reads SEHNR and CDR2 reads FQNEAQ. Spanning cysteine to phenylalanine, the CDR3 consists of 15 amino acids. Only the CDR3 DNA is retained, 45 bases long and in frame from the first base. The library was made by 5' RACE. Sequencing used an Illumina HiSeq 2000. A universal primer binding site was introduced by template switching, and a unique molecular identifier was present in the final cDNA, enabling accurate counting of TCR cDNA molecules. Specific primers in the conserved constant-segment region were used to synthesize first-strand cDNA for the TCR alpha and beta chains. To control for contamination, every cDNA library carried two barcodes: a SMART-Mk sample barcode plus Illumina barcodes. Two successive PCR steps introduced TruSeq adapter sequences along with Illumina sample barcodes. Sequencing of the TCR alpha and beta cDNA libraries was done on the Illumina HiSeq platform using custom primers. As for the original processing: Unique molecular identifiers were extracted from raw reads with MiGEC, and CDR3 positions were determined with MiXCR. Recombination models were inferred per individual with the repgenHMM and IGoR tools using an EM algorithm. The analysis of shared clonotypes was done with the tcR package in R, with sharing normalized by the product of cloneset sizes. To study raw recombination without the effects of thymic and clonal selection, out-of-frame nonproductive sequences were analyzed. The public reads were run again by TCRdb, first through fastp at Q25 and then through MiXCR, and only productive beta chains were kept. When rows share a CDR3 protein, they turn into one entry using the most common DNA and genes. The V and J calls reflect TCRdb's pipeline rather than the authors' work. This sample comprises under 250,000 distinct CDR3 sequences, 6% to 8.5% of them detected only once. The ten top clones hold roughly 5.4% of the sample.

These sequences were also reported in another study, on yellow fever vaccine responses in identical twins. As that second study puts it: The T cell response to vaccination in identical twins was reported by the authors to appear partly convergent and partly personalized. The study precisely tracked vaccine-responding T cell clones in identical twins.

The receptor was derived from a woman younger than 30 in good health. The sample taken for sequencing was CD8+ T cells sorted from blood. The chain is assembled from TRBV7-9 and TRBJ2-3; a stretch of 7 junction bases matches TRBD1. The CDR3 sequence is CASSLVQGVTDTQYF. The DNA sequence is as follows: TGTGCCAGCAGCTTAGTGCAGGGGGTCACAGATACGCAGTATTTT.